The present T cell receptor (beta chain) was sequenced within a study of T cell repertoires in cytomegalovirus infection. TCRdb called the reads again in MiXCR, with one record for every CDR3 protein. There are some 70,000 distinct CDR3 sequences in the sample; approximately 22% occur only once, and 65% to 85% lies in the top ten. This clonotype appeared many times. Its antigen is not known. The sequenced sample consisted of PBMCs, sequenced either directly or after in vitro stimulation (not recorded which). The TCR comes from a human donor in good health (CMV status not recorded). Some clones in this sample may be carry-over from other donors' samples.

DNA of the CDR3: TGTGCCAGCAGCTCTGGACTAGCGGGAATAGAGACCCAGTACTTC. This sequence encodes CASSSGLAGIETQYF. V and J are TRBV11-2 and TRBJ2-5; 12 positions match TRBD2. This CDR3 spans 15 amino acids. Germline lookup yields CDR1 SGHAT and CDR2 FQNNGV. The V segment lost 4 bases and the J segment 4 bases; nucleotides outside the gene matches: 4.